This T cell receptor beta chain came from a study of blood T cell repertoires in COVID-19 (dated by TCRdb to 2019 to 2021). For context, the study as a whole: Samples covering the acute and convalescent phases of COVID-19 were provided by collaborators in the United States, Italy and Spain. The prospective study material was composed of cDNA or gDNA derived from T cells, B-cell-depleted T cells, or PBMCs. Subjects who had been exposed to COVID-19, were actively infected with it, or had recovered from it provided the deeply sampled blood TCRbeta repertoires that made up the dataset. A freely available public database, intended as a resource for researchers studying the immune response to SARS-CoV-2, is where the repertoires were released. The samples were drawn from the first 160 participants of the ongoing ImmuneRACE study and from about 1,200 subjects provided by 6 global collaborators. Nearly every sample came with metadata listing a de-identified subject ID, COVID-19 status, age in years and sex. Where available, HLA class I and class II types were taken from metadata supplied by the sample provider and were not determined by assay-based typing. The paper as a whole reports these results and caveats: The amount of clinical and demographic metadata varied by source and participant and was provided uncurated.

The collaborating institutions used their own protocols to collect whole blood in K2EDTA tubes. For TCRbeta analysis, collaborator samples were shipped as frozen whole blood, as isolated PBMCs, or as DNA extracted from either sample type. The cysteine opens and the phenylalanine closes a CDR3 of 12 amino acids. Of all the DNA, just the CDR3 is kept, 36 bases in frame from base 1. The trim is 5 bases for V and 10 bases for J, with a gap of 13 bases between the germline ends. According to the germline V gene, CDR1 reads SGHRS and CDR2 reads YFSETQ. TCRbeta CDR3 regions were amplified from genomic DNA using the immunoSEQ Assay, a bias-controlled multiplex PCR. In the authors' own workflow: The number of nucleated cells in each sample was estimated from the amplification of reference gene primers within the assay. To quantify the absolute abundance of each unique TCRbeta CDR3 rearrangement, sequence reads were collapsed and filtered. Productive Simpson clonality was computed per sample as the square root of Simpson's diversity index over productive rearrangements. The clones in this table, taken by TCRdb from immuneACCESS, are in-frame only. Not every clone is retained; where verified, under half of the shortfall comes from an unresolved V gene, and the cause of the rest is unknown. V and J calls and clone size are given by that table; D and trimming were obtained from the DNA. This sample lists fewer than 200,000 clones; approximately 85% were detected once. The ten largest make up more than 8% of the sample.

Worth noting for this clone: Its specific antigen is unknown. No base quality information exists; no much larger clone differs at one position.

Recombination linked TRBV5-1 to TRBJ2-1; tentative D gene TRBD2, with 6 bases matching. The specimen sequenced was peripheral blood. The source of this sequence is a woman of 80 years or more with acute or convalescent COVID-19. The CDR3: CASSFSGTEQFF. The DNA sequence is TGCGCCAGCAGTTTTAGCGGAACCGAGCAGTTCTTC.